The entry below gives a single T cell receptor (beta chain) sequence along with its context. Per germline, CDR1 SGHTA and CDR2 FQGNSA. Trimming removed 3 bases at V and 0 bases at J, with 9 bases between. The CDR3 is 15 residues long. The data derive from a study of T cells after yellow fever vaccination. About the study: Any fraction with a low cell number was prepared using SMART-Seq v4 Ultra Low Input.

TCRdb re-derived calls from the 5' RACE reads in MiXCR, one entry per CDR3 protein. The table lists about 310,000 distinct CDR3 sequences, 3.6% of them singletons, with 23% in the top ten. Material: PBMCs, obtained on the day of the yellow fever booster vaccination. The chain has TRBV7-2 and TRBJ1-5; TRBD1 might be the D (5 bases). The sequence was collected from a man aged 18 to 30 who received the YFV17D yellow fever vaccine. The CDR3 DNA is TGTGCCAGCAGCTTCTTGGGGGATAGCAATCAGCCCCAGCATTTT. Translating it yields CASSFLGDSNQPQHF.